Listed below are T cell receptor beta chains from one sample, sequenced in a study of cytomegalovirus exposure and HLA in healthy donors. Sequencing was performed with immunoSEQ multiplex PCR; in TCRdb, only in-frame clones are kept and a portion is missing. This sample has 95,000 to 110,000 clones, with more than 75% found just once. Sequences were obtained from PBMCs. All receptors derive from a woman younger than 30 in good health and CMV-seropositive. Both conserved end residues are part of each CDR3. Fields, in order: J gene, D gene, clone size, V gene, CDR3 protein, CDR3 DNA. D genes are given only for firm matches. Where a row states a size, it is once, few, many or the class of an expanded clone; other rows omit it.

j_gene: TRBJ2-7
d_gene: TRBD2
abundance: .
v_gene: TRBV27
CDR3aa: CASSLTGGPYEQYF
CDR3nt: TGTGCCAGCAGTTTAACGGGAGGGCCCTACGAGCAGTACTTC

j_gene: TRBJ1-5
d_gene: TRBD1
abundance: .
v_gene: TRBV15
CDR3aa: CATSRKGQGLSNQPQHF
CDR3nt: TGTGCCACCAGCAGGAAAGGACAGGGGCTTAGCAATCAGCCCCAGCATTTT

j_gene: TRBJ1-2
d_gene: .
abundance: .
v_gene: TRBV7-2
CDR3aa: CASTQLLVGSYGYTF
CDR3nt: TGTGCCAGCACCCAATTATTAGTGGGCAGCTATGGCTACACCTTC

j_gene: TRBJ1-1
d_gene: .
abundance: .
v_gene: TRBV2
CDR3aa: CASKGGFGGITEAFF
CDR3nt: TGTGCCAGCAAGGGAGGGTTCGGGGGAATCACTGAAGCTTTCTTT

j_gene: TRBJ2-2
d_gene: TRBD2
abundance: .
v_gene: TRBV4-1
CDR3aa: CASSQDNRIASGSWELFF
CDR3nt: TGCGCCAGCAGCCAAGATAACCGCATCGCTAGCGGGAGCTGGGAGCTGTTTTTT

j_gene: TRBJ1-1
d_gene: .
abundance: .
v_gene: TRBV27
CDR3aa: CASSSLQGRNTEAFF
CDR3nt: TGTGCCAGCAGTTCCCTACAGGGAAGGAACACTGAAGCTTTCTTT

j_gene: TRBJ2-6
d_gene: .
abundance: .
v_gene: TRBV19
CDR3aa: CASSEARGAGANVLTF
CDR3nt: TGTGCCAGTAGTGAAGCCAGGGGGGCTGGGGCCAACGTCCTGACTTTC

j_gene: TRBJ2-7
d_gene: .
abundance: .
v_gene: TRBV2
CDR3aa: CASMAGGSYEQYF
CDR3nt: TGTGCCAGCATGGCAGGGGGGTCCTACGAGCAGTACTTC

j_gene: TRBJ1-1
d_gene: .
abundance: few
v_gene: TRBV6-6
CDR3aa: CASSFGQSMNTEAFF
CDR3nt: TGTGCCAGCAGTTTTGGACAGAGCATGAACACTGAAGCTTTCTTT

j_gene: TRBJ1-4
d_gene: .
abundance: .
v_gene: TRBV5-1
CDR3aa: CASSQNNEKLFF
CDR3nt: TGCGCCAGCAGCCAGAATAATGAAAAACTGTTTTTT

j_gene: TRBJ2-7
d_gene: TRBD2
abundance: .
v_gene: TRBV25-1
CDR3aa: CASSEGSSGSQYEQYF
CDR3nt: TGTGCCAGCAGTGAAGGGTCTAGCGGGAGTCAGTACGAGCAGTACTTC

j_gene: TRBJ1-1
d_gene: .
abundance: .
v_gene: TRBV6-5
CDR3aa: CASSITGTNTEAFF
CDR3nt: TGTGCCAGCAGTATCACAGGGACGAACACTGAAGCTTTCTTT

j_gene: TRBJ1-5
d_gene: .
abundance: .
v_gene: TRBV7-8
CDR3aa: CASSLGSRVGNQPQHF
CDR3nt: TGTGCCAGCAGCTTAGGGTCCCGGGTTGGGAATCAGCCCCAGCATTTT

j_gene: TRBJ2-1
d_gene: .
abundance: .
v_gene: TRBV29-1
CDR3aa: CSVDLEEGPVYNEQFF
CDR3nt: TGCAGCGTTGACCTAGAGGAGGGCCCTGTCTACAATGAGCAGTTCTTC

j_gene: TRBJ1-1
d_gene: TRBD1
abundance: .
v_gene: TRBV4-1
CDR3aa: CASSPTTNRGRTEAFF
CDR3nt: TGCGCCAGCAGCCCCACCACCAACAGGGGGCGAACTGAAGCTTTCTTT

j_gene: TRBJ1-5
d_gene: TRBD1
abundance: .
v_gene: TRBV19
CDR3aa: CATSTGGGQPQHF
CDR3nt: TGTGCCACCAGTACAGGGGGCGGTCAGCCCCAGCATTTT

j_gene: TRBJ2-7
d_gene: .
abundance: .
v_gene: TRBV10-3
CDR3aa: CAISSAAGLNYEQYF
CDR3nt: TGTGCCATCTCATCGGCGGCCGGACTTAACTACGAGCAGTACTTC

j_gene: TRBJ1-6
d_gene: .
abundance: .
v_gene: TRBV4-2
CDR3aa: CASSQDSPFEPLHF
CDR3nt: TGTGCCAGCAGCCAAGATTCTCCCTTTGAGCCACTCCACTTT

j_gene: TRBJ1-1
d_gene: TRBD1
abundance: .
v_gene: TRBV27
CDR3aa: CASRQTGVHEAFF
CDR3nt: TGTGCCAGCAGACAGACAGGGGTTCATGAAGCTTTCTTT

j_gene: TRBJ1-2
d_gene: TRBD1
abundance: .
v_gene: TRBV5-8
CDR3aa: CASSLLWTGSNYGYTF
CDR3nt: TGTGCCAGCAGCTTGCTCTGGACAGGCAGTAACTATGGCTACACCTTC

j_gene: TRBJ2-1
d_gene: TRBD2
abundance: .
v_gene: TRBV5-1
CDR3aa: CASSLSGLEYNEQFF
CDR3nt: TGCGCCAGCAGCTTATCAGGACTAGAATACAATGAGCAGTTCTTC

j_gene: TRBJ1-2
d_gene: TRBD1
abundance: .
v_gene: TRBV13
CDR3aa: CASSPGTGVYGYTF
CDR3nt: TGTGCCAGCAGCCCAGGGACAGGGGTTTATGGCTACACCTTC

j_gene: TRBJ2-3
d_gene: TRBD2
abundance: .
v_gene: TRBV2
CDR3aa: CASSESGTSGRLTDTQYF
CDR3nt: TGTGCCAGCAGTGAATCCGGGACTAGCGGGAGGCTGACAGATACGCAGTATTTT

j_gene: TRBJ2-5
d_gene: .
abundance: once
v_gene: TRBV4-1
CDR3aa: CASSQGASGPQETQYF
CDR3nt: TGCGCCAGCAGCCAGGGGGCTAGCGGACCCCAAGAGACCCAGTACTTC

j_gene: TRBJ2-1
d_gene: .
abundance: .
v_gene: TRBV11-3
CDR3aa: CASSLNFYNEQFF
CDR3nt: TGTGCCAGCAGCTTAAACTTCTACAATGAGCAGTTCTTC

j_gene: TRBJ2-2
d_gene: TRBD2
abundance: .
v_gene: TRBV7-3
CDR3aa: CASSLGGGPGTGELFF
CDR3nt: TGTGCCAGCAGCTTAGGGGGAGGGCCGGGGACCGGGGAGCTGTTTTTT

j_gene: TRBJ2-1
d_gene: TRBD2
abundance: once
v_gene: TRBV6-5
CDR3aa: CASSGLAAYNEQFF
CDR3nt: TGTGCCAGCAGTGGACTAGCTGCCTACAATGAGCAGTTCTTC

j_gene: TRBJ2-1
d_gene: .
abundance: .
v_gene: TRBV7-9
CDR3aa: CASSLVGWEQFF
CDR3nt: TGTGCCAGCAGCTTAGTTGGCTGGGAGCAGTTCTTC

j_gene: TRBJ1-5
d_gene: .
abundance: .
v_gene: TRBV2
CDR3aa: CASSDRGAGNQPQHF
CDR3nt: TGTGCCAGCAGTGATCGCGGGGCTGGCAATCAGCCCCAGCATTTT

j_gene: TRBJ1-2
d_gene: .
abundance: .
v_gene: TRBV29-1
CDR3aa: CSVDERGGNYGYTF
CDR3nt: TGCAGCGTTGATGAAAGGGGGGGAAACTATGGCTACACCTTC

j_gene: TRBJ2-5
d_gene: .
abundance: .
v_gene: TRBV7-6
CDR3aa: CASSSLGGGARETQYF
CDR3nt: TGTGCCAGCAGCTCGCTCGGCGGCGGGGCCCGAGAGACCCAGTACTTC

j_gene: TRBJ2-3
d_gene: TRBD2
abundance: .
v_gene: TRBV7-6
CDR3aa: CASSPPGLGADTQYF
CDR3nt: TGTGCCAGCAGCCCGCCGGGACTAGGGGCAGATACGCAGTATTTT

j_gene: TRBJ1-2
d_gene: .
abundance: .
v_gene: TRBV5-6
CDR3aa: CASSWLTGSKTQYDGYTF
CDR3nt: TGTGCCAGCAGCTGGCTAACAGGCTCGAAGACCCAGTATGATGGCTACACCTTC

j_gene: TRBJ2-7
d_gene: .
abundance: .
v_gene: TRBV10-3
CDR3aa: CAISESGGARLATCEQYF
CDR3nt: TGTGCCATCAGTGAGTCGGGGGGGGCAAGACTGGCAACCTGCGAGCAGTACTTC

j_gene: TRBJ2-1
d_gene: TRBD2
abundance: .
v_gene: TRBV28
CDR3aa: CASTRTSGNNEQFF
CDR3nt: TGTGCCAGCACCAGGACTAGCGGGAACAATGAGCAGTTCTTC

j_gene: TRBJ2-7
d_gene: .
abundance: few
v_gene: TRBV10-1
CDR3aa: CASSGTGSYEQYF
CDR3nt: TGCGCCAGCAGTGGAACAGGGTCCTACGAGCAGTACTTC

j_gene: TRBJ2-3
d_gene: .
abundance: once
v_gene: TRBV5-4
CDR3aa: CASRFGTDTQYF
CDR3nt: TGTGCCAGCAGGTTCGGCACAGATACGCAGTATTTT

j_gene: TRBJ2-3
d_gene: .
abundance: few
v_gene: TRBV7-3
CDR3aa: CASGPGSDTQYF
CDR3nt: TGTGCCAGTGGGCCAGGGTCCGATACGCAGTATTTT

j_gene: TRBJ2-7
d_gene: TRBD2
abundance: once
v_gene: TRBV18
CDR3aa: CASSSSGLAYEQYF
CDR3nt: TGTGCCAGCTCATCCTCGGGACTAGCCTACGAGCAGTACTTC

j_gene: TRBJ1-6
d_gene: TRBD1
abundance: .
v_gene: TRBV15
CDR3aa: CATSRDRGLSPLHF
CDR3nt: TGTGCCACCAGCAGAGACAGGGGGCTTTCACCCCTCCACTTT

j_gene: TRBJ2-1
d_gene: TRBD2
abundance: .
v_gene: TRBV5-4
CDR3aa: CASSLAGAGGWNEQFF
CDR3nt: TGTGCCAGCAGCTTGGCGGGGGCGGGAGGCTGGAATGAGCAGTTCTTC

j_gene: TRBJ2-1
d_gene: TRBD2
abundance: .
v_gene: TRBV13
CDR3aa: CASSLEGTSGSGERFF
CDR3nt: TGTGCCAGCAGCCTGGAGGGAACTAGCGGGAGCGGGGAGCGGTTCTTC

j_gene: TRBJ1-6
d_gene: .
abundance: .
v_gene: TRBV6-8
CDR3aa: CASSGDTGSPLHF
CDR3nt: TGTGCCAGCAGTGGGGACACCGGATCACCCCTCCACTTT

j_gene: TRBJ1-5
d_gene: .
abundance: .
v_gene: TRBV6-5
CDR3aa: CASSYSMAGNQPQHF
CDR3nt: TGTGCCAGCAGTTACTCGATGGCAGGCAATCAGCCCCAGCATTTT

j_gene: TRBJ1-2
d_gene: .
abundance: .
v_gene: TRBV19
CDR3aa: CASSIDGLNYGYTF
CDR3nt: TGTGCCAGTAGTATAGATGGCCTTAACTATGGCTACACCTTC

j_gene: TRBJ2-7
d_gene: TRBD2
abundance: .
v_gene: TRBV4-1
CDR3aa: CASSHVLAGVVLEQYF
CDR3nt: TGCGCCAGCAGCCATGTACTAGCGGGAGTCGTATTGGAGCAGTACTTC

j_gene: TRBJ1-2
d_gene: .
abundance: once
v_gene: TRBV10-3
CDR3aa: CAISDVLPGYGYTF
CDR3nt: TGTGCCATCAGTGACGTCCTCCCAGGCTATGGCTACACCTTC

j_gene: TRBJ2-7
d_gene: TRBD2
abundance: .
v_gene: TRBV11-2
CDR3aa: CASSLRPGLAHEQYF
CDR3nt: TGTGCCAGCAGCTTAAGGCCGGGACTAGCACACGAGCAGTACTTC

j_gene: TRBJ1-2
d_gene: .
abundance: .
v_gene: TRBV18
CDR3aa: CASSPLGEGYGYTF
CDR3nt: TGTGCCAGCTCACCACTGGGCGAGGGCTATGGCTACACCTTC

j_gene: TRBJ2-3
d_gene: .
abundance: .
v_gene: TRBV19
CDR3aa: CASSIAGEADTQYF
CDR3nt: TGTGCCAGTAGTATAGCGGGAGAGGCAGATACGCAGTATTTT

j_gene: TRBJ2-6
d_gene: .
abundance: .
v_gene: TRBV5-4
CDR3aa: CASTPTTGANVLTF
CDR3nt: TGTGCCAGCACACCTACCACTGGGGCCAACGTCCTGACTTTC

j_gene: TRBJ2-7
d_gene: .
abundance: .
v_gene: TRBV2
CDR3aa: CATSGGRGVEQYF
CDR3nt: TGTGCCACCAGTGGGGGCCGCGGAGTCGAGCAGTACTTC

j_gene: TRBJ2-5
d_gene: .
abundance: .
v_gene: TRBV15
CDR3aa: CATSRDQGDPGGETQYF
CDR3nt: TGTGCCACCAGCAGAGATCAAGGGGACCCTGGGGGGGAGACCCAGTACTTC